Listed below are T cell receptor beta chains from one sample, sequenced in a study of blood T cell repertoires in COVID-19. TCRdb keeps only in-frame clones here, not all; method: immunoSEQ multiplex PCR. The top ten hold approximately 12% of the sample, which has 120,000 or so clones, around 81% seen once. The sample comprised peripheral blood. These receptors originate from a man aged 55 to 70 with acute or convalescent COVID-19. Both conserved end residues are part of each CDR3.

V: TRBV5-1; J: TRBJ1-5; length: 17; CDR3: CASSLARGTVSNQPQHF
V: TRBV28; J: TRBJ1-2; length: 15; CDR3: CASSFGGAQDYGYTF
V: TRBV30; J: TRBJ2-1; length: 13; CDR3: CAWTRWGGRARFF
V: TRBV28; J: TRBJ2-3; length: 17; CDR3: CASTAERGLFKPDTQYF
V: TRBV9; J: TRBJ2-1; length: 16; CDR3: CASSSRLAGEYNEQFF
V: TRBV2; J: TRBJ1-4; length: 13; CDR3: CASSLVTNEKLFF
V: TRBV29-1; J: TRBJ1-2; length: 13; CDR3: CSVPTGDGYGYTF
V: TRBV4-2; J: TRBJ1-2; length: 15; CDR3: CASGLMTGGGYGYTF
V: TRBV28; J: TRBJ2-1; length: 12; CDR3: CASTLSQGEQFF
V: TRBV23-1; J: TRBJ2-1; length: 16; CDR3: CASSQSAESSYNEQFF
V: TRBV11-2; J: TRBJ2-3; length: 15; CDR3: CASSPISGATDTQYF
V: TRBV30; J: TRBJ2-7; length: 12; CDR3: CAYRDSSYEQYF
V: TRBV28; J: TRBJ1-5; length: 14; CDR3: CASRTTLGNQPQHF
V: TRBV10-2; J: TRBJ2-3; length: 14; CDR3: CASRWNRFTDTQYF
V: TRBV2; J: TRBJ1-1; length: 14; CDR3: CASKPAQGGSEAFF
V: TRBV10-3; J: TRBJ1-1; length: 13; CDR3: CAISETGGTEAFF